This TCR beta chain was obtained from a study of blood T cell repertoires in COVID-19. This study enrolled people aged roughly 18 to 100 from 24 US geographic areas. Allocation to cohorts depended on clinical history reported by the participants. TCRdb keeps only in-frame clones here, not all; method: immunoSEQ multiplex PCR. This sample has 200,000 to 250,000 clones; roughly nine tenths occur once, and the top ten carry about 6%. The length of the CDR3 is 19 residues. V lost 3 bases to trimming and J lost 2 bases; unmatched junction nucleotides: 14. Germline V lookup: CDR1 LNHNV, CDR2 YYDKDF (reference sequence).

V usage is TRBV15 and J usage is TRBJ2-7; 12 nucleotides align to TRBD2. Sequencing was performed on PBMCs or T cells enriched from blood (not recorded which). The sequence was obtained from a woman in her twenties or thirties with acute COVID-19. CDR3 in amino acids: CATSSQVRTSGTPPYEQYF. The DNA for the CDR3 is TGTGCCACCAGCAGCCAAGTCCGGACTAGCGGGACTCCTCCCTACGAGCAGTACTTC.